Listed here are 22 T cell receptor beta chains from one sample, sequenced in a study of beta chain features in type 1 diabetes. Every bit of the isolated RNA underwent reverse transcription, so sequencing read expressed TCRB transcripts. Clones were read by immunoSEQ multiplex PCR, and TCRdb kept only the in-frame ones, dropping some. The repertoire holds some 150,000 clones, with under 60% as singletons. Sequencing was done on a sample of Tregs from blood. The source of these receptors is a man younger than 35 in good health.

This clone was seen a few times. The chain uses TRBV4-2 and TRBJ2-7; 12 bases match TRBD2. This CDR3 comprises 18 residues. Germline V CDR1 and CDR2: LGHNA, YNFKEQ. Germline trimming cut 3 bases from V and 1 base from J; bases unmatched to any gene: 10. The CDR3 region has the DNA TGTGCCAGCAGCCATCCTTCCTCCGGGACTAGCGGGTCCTACGAGCAGTACTTC. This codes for CASSHPSSGTSGSYEQYF.

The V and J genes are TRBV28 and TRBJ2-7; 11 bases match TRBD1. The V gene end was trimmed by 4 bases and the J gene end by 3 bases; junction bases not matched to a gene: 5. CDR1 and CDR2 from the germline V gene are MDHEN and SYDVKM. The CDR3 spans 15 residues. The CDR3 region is CASSSRGQGGYEQYF. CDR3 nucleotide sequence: TGTGCCAGCAGTTCTCGGGGACAGGGGGGCTACGAGCAGTACTTC.

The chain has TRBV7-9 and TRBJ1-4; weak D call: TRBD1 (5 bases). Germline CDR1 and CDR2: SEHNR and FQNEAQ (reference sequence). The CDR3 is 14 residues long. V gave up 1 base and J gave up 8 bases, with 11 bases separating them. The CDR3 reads CASSLGEGAEKLFF. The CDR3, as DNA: TGTGCCAGCAGCTTAGGGGAAGGGGCGGAAAAACTGTTTTTT.

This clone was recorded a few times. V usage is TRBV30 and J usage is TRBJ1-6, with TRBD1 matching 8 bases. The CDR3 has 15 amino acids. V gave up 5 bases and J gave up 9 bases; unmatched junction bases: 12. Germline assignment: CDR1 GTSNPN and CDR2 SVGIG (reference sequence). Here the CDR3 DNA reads TGTGCCTGGGGAACCTGGACAGGGAAAAGTTCACCCCTCCACTTT. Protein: CAWGTWTGKSSPLHF.

CDR3 nucleotides: TGTGCCACAAGGACTAGCGGGGGGGCGGATACGCAGTATTTT. Protein product: CATRTSGGADTQYF. The chain combines TRBV10-3 with TRBJ2-3, with 15 bases fitting TRBD2. V shed 10 bases and J 6 bases; nucleotides not matched to a gene: 5. The CDR3 has 14 amino acids. Germline CDR1 and CDR2: ENHRY and SYGVKD.

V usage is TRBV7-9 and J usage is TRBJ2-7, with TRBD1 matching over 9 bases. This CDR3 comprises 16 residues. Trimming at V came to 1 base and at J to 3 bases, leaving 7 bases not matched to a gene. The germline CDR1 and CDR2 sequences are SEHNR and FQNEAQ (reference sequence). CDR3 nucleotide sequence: TGTGCCAGCAGCTTAGACCGGACAGGGGTTTTCTACGAGCAGTACTTC. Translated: CASSLDRTGVFYEQYF. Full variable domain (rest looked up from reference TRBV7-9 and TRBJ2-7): DTGVSQNPRHKITKRGQNVTFRCDPISEHNRLYWYRQTLGQGPEFLTYFQNEAQLEKSRLLSDRFSAERPKGSFSTLEIQRTEQGDSAMYLCASSLDRTGVFYEQYFGPGTRLTVT.

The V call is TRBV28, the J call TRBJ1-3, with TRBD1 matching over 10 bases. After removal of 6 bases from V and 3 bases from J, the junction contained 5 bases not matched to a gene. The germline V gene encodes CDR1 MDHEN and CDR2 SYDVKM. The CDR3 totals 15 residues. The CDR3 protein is CASRRQGADGNTIYF. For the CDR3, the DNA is TGTGCCAGCAGACGACAGGGGGCGGATGGAAACACCATATATTTT.

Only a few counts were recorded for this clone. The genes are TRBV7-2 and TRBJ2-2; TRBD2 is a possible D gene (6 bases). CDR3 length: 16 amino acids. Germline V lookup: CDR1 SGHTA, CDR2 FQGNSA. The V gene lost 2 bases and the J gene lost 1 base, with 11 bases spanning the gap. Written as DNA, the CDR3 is TGTGCCAGCAGCTTAAGACGGCGGGAGAACACCGGGGAGCTGTTTTTT. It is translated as CASSLRRRENTGELFF.

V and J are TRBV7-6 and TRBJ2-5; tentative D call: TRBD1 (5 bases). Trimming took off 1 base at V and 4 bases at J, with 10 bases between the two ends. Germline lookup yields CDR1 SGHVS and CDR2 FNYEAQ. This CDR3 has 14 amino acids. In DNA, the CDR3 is TGTGCCAGCAGCTTAGGGGCAGGGCCAGAGACCCAGTACTTC. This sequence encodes CASSLGAGPETQYF. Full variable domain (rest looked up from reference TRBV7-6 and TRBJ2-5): GAGVSQSPRYKVTKRGQDVALRCDPISGHVSLYWYRQALGQGPEFLTYFNYEAQQDKSGLPNDRFSAERPEGSISTLTIQRTEQRDSAMYRCASSLGAGPETQYFGPGTRLLVL.

The CDR3 DNA reads as TGTGCCTGGAGTGTGCGGGGGAACACTGAAGCTTTCTTT. Protein product: CAWSVRGNTEAFF. This chain uses TRBV30 with TRBJ1-1; no clear D. V lost 0 bases to trimming and J lost 1 base, with 6 bases between them. Germline assignment: CDR1 GTSNPN and CDR2 SVGIG (reference sequence). This CDR3 is 13 amino acids long.

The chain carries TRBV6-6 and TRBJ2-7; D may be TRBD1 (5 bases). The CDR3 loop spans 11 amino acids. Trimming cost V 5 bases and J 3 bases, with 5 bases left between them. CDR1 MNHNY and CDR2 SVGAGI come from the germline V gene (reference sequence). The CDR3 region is CASSGHYEQYF. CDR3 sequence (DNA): TGTGCCAGCAGTGGACACTACGAGCAGTACTTC.

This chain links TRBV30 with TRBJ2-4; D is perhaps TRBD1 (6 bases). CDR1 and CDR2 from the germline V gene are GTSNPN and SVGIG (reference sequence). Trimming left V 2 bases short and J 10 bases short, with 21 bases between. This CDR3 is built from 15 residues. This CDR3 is CAWSPSFRGPNIQYF. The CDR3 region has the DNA TGTGCCTGGAGTCCCTCGTTCAGGGGTCCAAATATTCAGTACTTC.

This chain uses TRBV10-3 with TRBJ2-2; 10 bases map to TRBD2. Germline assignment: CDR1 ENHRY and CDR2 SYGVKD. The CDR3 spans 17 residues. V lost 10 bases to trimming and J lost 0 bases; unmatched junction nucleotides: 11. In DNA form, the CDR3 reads TGTGCCACTTCTCCCCCGGGACTAGCGACGAACACCGGGGAGCTGTTTTTT. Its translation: CATSPPGLATNTGELFF.

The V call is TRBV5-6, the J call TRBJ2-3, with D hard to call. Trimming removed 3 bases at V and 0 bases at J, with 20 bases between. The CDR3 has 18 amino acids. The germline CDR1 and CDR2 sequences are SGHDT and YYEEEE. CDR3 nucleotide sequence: TGTGCCAGCAGCTCGGATTTCAGGATTGGCAGGAGCACAGATACGCAGTATTTT. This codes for CASSSDFRIGRSTDTQYF.

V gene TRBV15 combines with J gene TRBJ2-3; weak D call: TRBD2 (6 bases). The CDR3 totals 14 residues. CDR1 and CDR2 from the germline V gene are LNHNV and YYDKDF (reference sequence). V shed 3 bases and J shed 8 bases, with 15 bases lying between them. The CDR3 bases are TGTGCCACCAGCAGGGAGGGGCCATCGGGTACGCAGTATTTT. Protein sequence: CATSREGPSGTQYF. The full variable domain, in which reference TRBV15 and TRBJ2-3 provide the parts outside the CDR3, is DAMVIQNPRYQVTQFGKPVTLSCSQTLNHNVMYWYQQKSSQAPKLLFHYYDKDFNNEADTPDNFQSRRPNTSFCFLDIRSPGLGDTAMYLCATSREGPSGTQYFGPGTRLTVL.

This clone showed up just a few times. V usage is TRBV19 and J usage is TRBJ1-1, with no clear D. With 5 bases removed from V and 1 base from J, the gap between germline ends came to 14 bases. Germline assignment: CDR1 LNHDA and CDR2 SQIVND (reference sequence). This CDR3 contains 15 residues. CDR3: CASSAGAAGNTEAFF. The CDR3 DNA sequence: TGTGCCAGTAGTGCGGGAGCCGCTGGGAACACTGAAGCTTTCTTT.

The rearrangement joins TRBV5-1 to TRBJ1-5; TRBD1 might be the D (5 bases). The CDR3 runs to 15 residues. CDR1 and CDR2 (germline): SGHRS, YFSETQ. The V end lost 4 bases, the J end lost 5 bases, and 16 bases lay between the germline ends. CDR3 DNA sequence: TGCGCCAGCAGCCCGGGCGGGGTGGGGCATCAGCCCCAGCATTTT. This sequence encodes CASSPGGVGHQPQHF.

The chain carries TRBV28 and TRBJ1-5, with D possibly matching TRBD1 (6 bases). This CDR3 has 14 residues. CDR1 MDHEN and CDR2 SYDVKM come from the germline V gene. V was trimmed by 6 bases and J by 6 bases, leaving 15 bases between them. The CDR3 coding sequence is TGTGCCAGCAGCACTGACAGGCGTATTCAGCCCCAGCATTTT. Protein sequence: CASSTDRRIQPQHF.

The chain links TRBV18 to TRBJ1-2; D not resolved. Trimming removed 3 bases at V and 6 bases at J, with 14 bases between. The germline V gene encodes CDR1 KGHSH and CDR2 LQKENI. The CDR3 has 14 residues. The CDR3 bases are TGTGCCAGCTCACCCACCCGGTGGGCGCATGGCTACACCTTC. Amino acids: CASSPTRWAHGYTF.

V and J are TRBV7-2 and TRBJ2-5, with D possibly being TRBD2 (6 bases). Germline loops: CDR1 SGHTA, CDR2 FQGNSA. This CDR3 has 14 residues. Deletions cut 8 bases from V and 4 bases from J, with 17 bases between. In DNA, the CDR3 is TGTGCCAGCGACCCCAGTGGGGGGTTAGAGACCCAGTACTTC. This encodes CASDPSGGLETQYF.

As DNA, the CDR3 is TGTGCCAGCAGCCAAGAGCGGGGGGGAGGGAATCAGCCCCAGCATTTT. This sequence encodes CASSQERGGGNQPQHF. This chain links TRBV4-2 with TRBJ1-5, with D possibly being TRBD1 (5 bases). V was clipped by 0 bases and J by 4 bases, with 13 bases between them. CDR3 length: 16 amino acids. Germline loops: CDR1 LGHNA, CDR2 YNFKEQ.

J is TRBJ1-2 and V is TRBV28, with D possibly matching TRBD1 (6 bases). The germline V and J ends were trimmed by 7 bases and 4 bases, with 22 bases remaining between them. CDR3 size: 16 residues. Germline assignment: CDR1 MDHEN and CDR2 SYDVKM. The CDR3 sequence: CASTRPTGGRSYGYTF. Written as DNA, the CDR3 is TGTGCCAGCACAAGACCCACCGGGGGGCGAAGCTATGGCTACACCTTC.